The 14 T cell receptor beta chains below come from one sample, sequenced in a study of OX40 agonist ivuxolimab in advanced cancers. Sequencing was performed with immunoSEQ multiplex PCR; in TCRdb, only in-frame clones are kept and a portion is missing. The table lists under 80,000 clones, about 88% of them singletons. This material consisted of CD4+ or CD8+ T cells sorted from blood, taken in a trial of the OX40 agonist ivuxolimab. These receptors all stem from an adult with an advanced solid tumor such as melanoma, head and neck, liver or kidney cancer.

The gene calls are TRBV28 and TRBJ1-1, with D uncertain. V was cut by 5 bases and J by 11 bases, with 9 bases left in between. CDR1 MDHEN and CDR2 SYDVKM come from the germline V gene. This CDR3 region has 10 residues. The CDR3 here is CASSHLGAFF. As DNA, the CDR3 is TGTGCCAGCAGTCACCTTGGGGCTTTCTTT.

A single count supports this clone. V gene TRBV5-4 combines with J gene TRBJ2-2, with D maybe TRBD2 (6 bases). The CDR3 runs to 16 residues. V was trimmed by 9 bases and J by 4 bases, leaving 22 bases between them. Germline V lookup: CDR1 SGHNT, CDR2 YYREEE (reference sequence). CDR3: CATEYEPGLPTGELFF. In DNA, the CDR3 is TGTGCCACCGAATATGAACCGGGACTTCCCACCGGGGAGCTGTTTTTT.

The genes are TRBV11-2 and TRBJ1-1; D remains unclear. Between the trimmed V and J ends, which lost 6 bases and 0 bases, there was a span of 14 bases. CDR3 length: 15 amino acids. From germline, CDR1 is SGHAT and CDR2 FQNNGV. Written as DNA, the CDR3 is TGTGCCAGCAGTAGAGAAGGACGCCTGAACACTGAAGCTTTCTTT. Translated, it gives CASSREGRLNTEAFF. Looking up the rest from reference TRBV11-2 and TRBJ1-1 gives the full variable domain: EAGVAQSPRYKIIEKRQSVAFWCNPISGHATLYWYQQILGQGPKLLIQFQNNGVVDDSQLPKDRFSAERLKGVDSTLKIQPAKLEDSAVYLCASSREGRLNTEAFFGQGTRLTVV.

The chain uses TRBV30 and TRBJ1-5; TRBD1 is a possible D gene (5 bases). This CDR3 spans 11 amino acids. The V end lost 6 bases, the J end lost 7 bases, and 10 bases lay between the germline ends. The germline V gene has CDR1 GTSNPN and CDR2 SVGIG (reference sequence). The CDR3, as DNA: TGTGCCTGCGGGGCGGGCCAGCCCCAGCATTTT. The encoded protein is CACGAGQPQHF.

The rearrangement uses TRBV7-8 and TRBJ1-4, with a weak D call TRBD1 (6 bases). CDR3 length: 15 amino acids. CDR1 and CDR2 (germline): SGHVS, FQNEAQ. The V and J ends lost 5 bases and 4 bases respectively, with 14 bases between them. The CDR3 DNA reads TGTGCCAGCAGCACGGGCGGGGGCCTTAATGAAAAACTGTTTTTT. Translating gives CASSTGGGLNEKLFF.

The chain joins TRBV4-1 to TRBJ1-2, with 7 nucleotides matching TRBD1. The ends lost 3 bases at V and 7 bases at J; junction bases unmatched: 8. Looked up from germline, CDR1 is MGHRA and CDR2 is YSYEKL. This CDR3 comprises 14 residues. Written as DNA, the CDR3 is TGCGCCAGCAGCCAGGTGGGACAGATACTTGGCTACACCTTC. Protein: CASSQVGQILGYTF.

The chain is built from TRBV7-6 and TRBJ1-2; 7 bases agree with TRBD1. The germline CDR1 and CDR2 sequences are SGHVS and FNYEAQ. After removal of 5 bases from V and 2 bases from J, the junction contained 14 bases not matched to a gene. This CDR3 spans 17 amino acids. CDR3 sequence reads: CASSPRMDRTGNYGYTF. The CDR3 nucleotides read TGTGCCAGCAGCCCACGGATGGACAGGACGGGGAACTATGGCTACACCTTC. The full variable domain, completed using reference TRBV7-6 and TRBJ1-2, is GAGVSQSPRYKVTKRGQDVALRCDPISGHVSLYWYRQALGQGPEFLTYFNYEAQQDKSGLPNDRFSAERPEGSISTLTIQRTEQRDSAMYRCASSPRMDRTGNYGYTFGSGTRLTVV.

The chain combines TRBV7-9 with TRBJ2-1, with a tentative D call TRBD2 (7 bases). This CDR3 has 16 residues. Trimming shortened V by 5 bases and J by 1 base, and 15 bases separated the two germline ends. Germline CDR1 SEHNR, CDR2 FQNEAQ (reference sequence). The CDR3 coding sequence is TGTGCCAGCAGCCATTCCCGGGGGGCGTCCTACAATGAGCAGTTCTTC. This encodes CASSHSRGASYNEQFF.

The rearrangement joins TRBV19 to TRBJ2-2; 10 nucleotides agree with TRBD1. V lost 5 bases to trimming and J lost 2 bases; unmatched junction nucleotides: 8. Germline CDR1 LNHDA, CDR2 SQIVND (reference sequence). CDR3 length: 17 amino acids. The CDR3 DNA is TGTGCCAGTAGTGCCGCCGGGACAGGGGTTAACACCGGGGAGCTGTTTTTT. Amino acids: CASSAAGTGVNTGELFF.

This chain joins TRBV30 and TRBJ1-4; 10 positions agree with TRBD1. The V segment lost 8 bases and the J segment 4 bases; nucleotides outside the gene matches: 4. Per germline, CDR1 GTSNPN and CDR2 SVGIG (reference sequence). This CDR3 is 13 amino acids long. The CDR3: CAGTGVINEKLFF. For the CDR3, the DNA is TGTGCCGGGACAGGGGTCATTAATGAAAAACTGTTTTTT.

The chain uses TRBV27 and TRBJ2-2, with D hard to call. V lost 2 bases, J lost 6 bases, and 4 bases lay in between. Germline CDR1 MNHEY, CDR2 SMNVEV (reference sequence). The CDR3 is 12 residues long. The chain's CDR3 is CASSLLPGELFF. CDR3 DNA sequence: TGTGCCAGCAGTTTACTGCCCGGGGAGCTGTTTTTT.

The V and J genes are TRBV27 and TRBJ1-5, with TRBD1 as a possible D gene (5 bases). The CDR3 is 13 residues long. Trimming removed 3 bases from V and 4 bases from J, with 7 bases in between. Germline CDR1 MNHEY, CDR2 SMNVEV (reference sequence). CDR3 region: CASSFRGNQPQHF. In DNA form, the CDR3 reads TGTGCCAGCAGTTTTAGGGGAAATCAGCCCCAGCATTTT.

V gene TRBV5-1 combines with J gene TRBJ2-7, with D possibly matching TRBD1 (6 bases). The ends were cut back, 3 bases at V and 3 bases at J, with 10 bases in the middle. The CDR3 length is 13 residues. Germline CDR1 is SGHRS and CDR2 is YFSETQ. The CDR3 DNA reads TGCGCCAGCAGCTCGACAGGCCTCTACGAGCAGTACTTC. Translated, it gives CASSSTGLYEQYF.

A single count supports this clone. This chain joins TRBV19 and TRBJ2-7; 8 bases line up with TRBD2. With 6 bases clipped from V and 5 bases from J, the junction kept 6 bases outside the gene matches. This CDR3 contains 13 residues. Germline V gene sequence: CDR1 LNHDA, CDR2 SQIVND (reference sequence). The CDR3 DNA sequence: TGTGCCAGTAGGGACCGTAGCGGGGACGAGCAGTACTTC. The encoded protein is CASRDRSGDEQYF.